This T cell receptor beta chain was captured by sequencing in a study of blood T cells in healthy people across ages. General study points: The fall in TCR beta diversity per million T cells was roughly linear with age. The study found more naive CD4+ cells and higher diversity in long-lived than aged donors.

A J-beta primer mix and a sample-barcoded 5' primer were used in a second PCR of about 6 to 12 cycles. Sequencing of every sample gave 2.5 million or more CDR3-containing paired-end reads. TCRdb recomputed calls from the 5' RACE reads with MiXCR, one row per CDR3 protein. The data show about 720,000 distinct CDR3 sequences, with about a fifth seen just once and around a fifth held by the top ten. Note on this clonotype: No antigen is known for it. At one end, the junction sequence differs from germline, possibly due to a read error.

Germline-derived CDR1 and CDR2 are SNHLY and FYNNEI. The CDR3 extends over 15 amino acids. This clonotype originated in a man aged 70-80 years in good health. V and J are TRBV2 and TRBJ1-5, with TRBD1 matching over 9 bases. The sequencing input was blood. Here the CDR3 DNA reads TGTGCCAGCAGTGGGGACAGGGCGAGCAATCAGCCCCAACATTTT. Translated, it gives CASSGDRASNQPQHF.